The clone carrying this T cell receptor (beta chain) qualifies as medium-sized. What it recognizes is unknown. Repertoires were generated with immunoSEQ multiplex PCR, while TCRdb's copy carries only in-frame clones and drops some. The repertoire has over 65,000 clones, over 70% of them found once; the top ten carry 5.5%. The record originates from a study of OX40 agonist ivuxolimab in advanced cancers. General observations from the study: Clonal expansion from baseline to week 6 occurred in both CD4+ and CD8+ T cells.

The sequencing here drew on CD4+ or CD8+ T cells sorted from blood, taken in a trial of the OX40 agonist ivuxolimab. The sequence was collected from an adult with an advanced solid tumor such as melanoma, head and neck, liver or kidney cancer.

The CDR3 sequence: CASSRRQELYGYTF. The CDR3 nucleotides read TGTGCCAGCAGCCGAAGACAGGAGCTCTATGGCTACACCTTC. This sequence joins TRBV28 and TRBJ1-2, with a weak D call TRBD1 (6 bases). The CDR3 has 14 amino acids. Germline CDR1 is MDHEN and CDR2 is SYDVKM. V was cut by 6 bases and J by 4 bases, with 15 bases left in between.